Listed below are T cell receptor beta chains from one sample, sequenced in a study of T cell responses to AZD1222 COVID-19 vaccine. Sequencing used immunoSEQ multiplex PCR; TCRdb keeps in-frame clones, though not all of them. Of approximately 84,000 clones in the sample, approximately 92% were seen once. This specimen was peripheral blood, taken 28 days after the second AZD1222 dose. Receptors were obtained from an adult who received the AZD1222 COVID-19 vaccine. CDR3s include the opening cysteine and the closing phenylalanine or tryptophan.

j_gene	v_gene	CDR3aa
TRBJ1-1	TRBV5-1	CASSSTPGEGTEAFF
TRBJ2-7	TRBV6-6	CATRAQGINSYEQYF
TRBJ1-6	TRBV27	CASRLQYSPLHF
TRBJ2-5	TRBV19	CASSEYRDETQYF
TRBJ2-1	TRBV6-5	CASITGTSGTNEQFF
TRBJ1-1	TRBV20-1	CSASGRKKAFF
TRBJ1-2	TRBV30	CAWNPTEGRGYTF
TRBJ1-2	TRBV30	CAWQGAHNYGYTF
TRBJ1-6	TRBV9	CASSVAGDRVFYNSPLHF
TRBJ2-1	TRBV19	CASSIGTSGSNEQFF
TRBJ2-1	TRBV3-1/TRBV3-2	CASSPPDSHSKFF
TRBJ1-6	TRBV10-3	CAISGAGVNSPLHF
TRBJ2-4	TRBV3-1/TRBV3-2	CASSQADRAPKNIQYF
TRBJ2-2	TRBV15	CATSRDLTGGGELFF
TRBJ1-2	TRBV27	CASSFSWGLAGYTF
TRBJ2-7	TRBV5-6	CASSLDLEQYF
TRBJ2-1	TRBV30	CAWSRGTYNEQFF
TRBJ1-2	TRBV2	CASSERTGGNYGYTF
TRBJ2-5	TRBV14	CASSPAVPSRGQYF
TRBJ1-1	TRBV18	CASSPTQNTEAFF
TRBJ1-2	TRBV7-9	CASSLVGQGGGYTF
TRBJ1-2	TRBV5-8	CASSLAGDYGYTF
TRBJ1-4	TRBV29-1	CSPPGRGGPNEKLFF
TRBJ2-7	TRBV10-3	CAMGPEEYEQYF
TRBJ2-5	TRBV5-1	CASALGGRQETQYF
TRBJ2-1	TRBV9	CASSASGDSYNEQFF
TRBJ2-3	TRBV7-2	CASSLRLAGDRTQYF
TRBJ2-1	TRBV7-8	CASSLGVAGVAEQFF
TRBJ2-7	TRBV11-2	CASSPQGAWEQYF
TRBJ2-7	TRBV5-1	CASSLEQGGTYEQYF
TRBJ1-2	TRBV20-1	CSASQGRQRGYGYTF
TRBJ1-4	TRBV5-6	CASSLLAGRATATNEKLFF
TRBJ1-1	TRBV2	CASSLQVNTEAFF
TRBJ2-7	TRBV5-1	CASSLEGATSGEQYF
TRBJ2-7	TRBV10-1	CASSESQGDLYEQYF
TRBJ1-5	TRBV5-3	CARSLMTGTSFSNQPQHF
TRBJ2-7	TRBV12-3/TRBV12-4	CASKVLPSYEQYF
TRBJ2-1	TRBV14	CASSQLWSGNNEQFF
TRBJ1-2	TRBV11-2	CASSNTGTGVGGGYTF
TRBJ2-5	TRBV30	CAWSEPRLGKETQYF
TRBJ1-1	TRBV11-1	CASSPGTWSEAFF
TRBJ2-6	TRBV14	CASSPGQAVSGANVLTF
TRBJ2-1	TRBV7-9	CASSVVGGPHNEQFF
TRBJ2-3	TRBV7-2	CASSLFFLADTQYF
TRBJ2-5	TRBV18	CASSPRTSGGGETQYF
TRBJ1-5	TRBV5-8	CASSSGQSSNQPQHF
TRBJ2-1	TRBV6-2/TRBV6-3	CASSDRSSYNEQFF
TRBJ1-1	TRBV27	CASSFVGNTEAFF
TRBJ1-4	TRBV11-2	CASSSTGATNEKLFF
TRBJ1-2	TRBV6-5	CASSYSPAVAYGYTF
TRBJ1-2	TRBV6-2/TRBV6-3	CASSSEPGGRPYGYTF
TRBJ1-2	TRBV5-4	CASSLVRRDFTNYGYTF
TRBJ2-7	TRBV30	CAWSESGGTYEQYF
TRBJ2-1	TRBV2	CASSEQRGRRDNEQFF
TRBJ1-1	TRBV6-5	CASSYSMRGLNTEAFF